This TCR beta chain was observed in a study of blood T cell repertoires in COVID-19. Looked up from germline, CDR1 is LNHDA and CDR2 is SQIVND (reference sequence). The CDR3 runs to 15 residues. V lost 7 bases and J 0 bases, leaving 13 bases between the germline ends. The data were produced by immunoSEQ multiplex PCR, yet TCRdb's version contains in-frame clones alone and is incomplete. The repertoire includes tens of thousands of clones, over 60% of them detected once, and 5.5% to 7% sits in the top ten. The V call is TRBV19, the J call TRBJ1-5; tentatively, D is TRBD1 (5 bases). The clonotype was recovered from a woman aged 50 to 60 with active or convalescent COVID-19. What was sequenced was peripheral blood. The CDR3 spells CASMPGGTSNQPQHF. CDR3 nucleotides: TGTGCCAGTATGCCCGGAGGGACTAGCAATCAGCCCCAGCATTTT.